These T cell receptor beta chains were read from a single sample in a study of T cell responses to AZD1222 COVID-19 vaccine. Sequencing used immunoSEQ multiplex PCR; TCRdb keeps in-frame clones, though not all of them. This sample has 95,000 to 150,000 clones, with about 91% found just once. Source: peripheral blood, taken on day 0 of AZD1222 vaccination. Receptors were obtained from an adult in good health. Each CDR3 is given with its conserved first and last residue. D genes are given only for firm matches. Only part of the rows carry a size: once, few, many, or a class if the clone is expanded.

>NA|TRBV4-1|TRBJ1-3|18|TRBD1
TGCGCCAGCAGCCAAGAAAGTATGCCAGGGGGGACTGGAAACACCATATATTTT
CASSQESMPGGTGNTIYF
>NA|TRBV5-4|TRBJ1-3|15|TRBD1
TGTGCCAGCAGCCCTAACAGGGGGCCAGGAAACACCATATATTTT
CASSPNRGPGNTIYF
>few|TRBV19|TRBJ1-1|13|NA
TGTGCCAGTAGTGCCGGGACACGCACTGAAGCTTTCTTT
CASSAGTRTEAFF
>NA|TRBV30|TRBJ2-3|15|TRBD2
TGTGCCTGGAGCTCGCTAGCGGGAGTAACAGATACGCAGTATTTT
CAWSSLAGVTDTQYF
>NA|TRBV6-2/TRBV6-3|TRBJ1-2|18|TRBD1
TGTGCCAGCAGTTACCCTACAGGGGGCCGGAAGACTAACTATGGCTACACCTTC
CASSYPTGGRKTNYGYTF
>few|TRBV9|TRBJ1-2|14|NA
TGTGCCAGCAGCGTAACGGGGGGAGCAAGTGGCTACACCTTC
CASSVTGGASGYTF
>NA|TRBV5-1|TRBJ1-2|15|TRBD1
TGCGCCAGCAGCTCCGACAGGGGTGATTGGTATGGCTACACCTTC
CASSSDRGDWYGYTF
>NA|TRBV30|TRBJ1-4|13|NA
TGTGCCGGCGATCGAGCACATAATGAAAAACTGTTTTTT
CAGDRAHNEKLFF
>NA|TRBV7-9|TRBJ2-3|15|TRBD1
TGTGCCAGCAGGGAAACAGGGGTTAGTACAGATACGCAGTATTTT
CASRETGVSTDTQYF
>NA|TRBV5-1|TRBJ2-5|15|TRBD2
TGCGCCAGCAGCTTACTAGCGGGGAACATGGAGACCCAGTACTTC
CASSLLAGNMETQYF
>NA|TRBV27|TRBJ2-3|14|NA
TGTGCCAGCACGGTGCGAGGGCGGCTGGAGACGCAGTATTTT
CASTVRGRLETQYF
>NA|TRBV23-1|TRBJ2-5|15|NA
TGCGCCAGCAGTCAATCCTGGACAGATAAAGAGACCCAGTACTTC
CASSQSWTDKETQYF
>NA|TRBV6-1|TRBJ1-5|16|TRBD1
TGTGCCAGCAGTGTCTTTGGGACAGGGAATAATCAGCCCCAGCATTTT
CASSVFGTGNNQPQHF
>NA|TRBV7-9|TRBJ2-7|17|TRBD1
TGTGCCAGCAGCTCAAACTACAGGGGTATGTCATCCTACGAGCAGTACTTC
CASSSNYRGMSSYEQYF
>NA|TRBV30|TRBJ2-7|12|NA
TGTGCCTGGAGCTTCGGACAGTACGAGCAGTACTTC
CAWSFGQYEQYF
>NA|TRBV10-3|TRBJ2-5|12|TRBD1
TGTGCCGCAGGAACAGGGGAAGAGACCCAGTACTTC
CAAGTGEETQYF
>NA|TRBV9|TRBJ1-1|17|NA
TGTGCCAGCAGCGTAGGTCTAGGGAGTGGGGCGAACACTGAAGCTTTCTTT
CASSVGLGSGANTEAFF
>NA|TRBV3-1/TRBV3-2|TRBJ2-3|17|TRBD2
TGTGCCAGCAGCCAAGGACTAGCGGGTGCTAGCACAGATACGCAGTATTTT
CASSQGLAGASTDTQYF
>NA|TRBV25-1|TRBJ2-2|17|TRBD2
TGTGCCACCTCGGGACTAGCGGGAGGGGGTAACACCGGGGAGCTGTTTTTT
CATSGLAGGGNTGELFF
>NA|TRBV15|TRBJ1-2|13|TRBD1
TGTGCCACCCGGACAGGGTATAAAGATGGCTACACCTTC
CATRTGYKDGYTF
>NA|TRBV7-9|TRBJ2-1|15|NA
TGTGCCAGCAGCCCCTCCAGGGCCTACTACAATGAGCAGTTCTTC
CASSPSRAYYNEQFF
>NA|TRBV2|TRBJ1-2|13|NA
TGTGCCAGCAGTGACTTCCAAGACTATGGCTACACCTTC
CASSDFQDYGYTF
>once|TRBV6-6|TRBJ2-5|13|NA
TGTGCCAGCACCAAGGAGTACCAAGAGACCCAGTACTTC
CASTKEYQETQYF
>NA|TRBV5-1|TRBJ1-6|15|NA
TGCGCCAGCAATCAAGGGAACAGGGATGGCGGCCCCCTCCACTTT
CASNQGNRDGGPLHF
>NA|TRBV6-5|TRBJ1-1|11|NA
TGTGCCAGCCAAATTTACACTGAAGCTTTCTTT
CASQIYTEAFF
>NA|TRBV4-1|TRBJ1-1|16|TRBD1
TGCGCCAGCAGCCAAGTGGACAGGGGCATGAACACTGAAGCTTTCTTT
CASSQVDRGMNTEAFF
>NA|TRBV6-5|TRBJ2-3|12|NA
TGTGCCAGCAGTTCCCCCCGAGGTACGCAGTATTTT
CASSSPRGTQYF
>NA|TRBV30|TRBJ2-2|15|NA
TGTGCCTGGATGAGGGGGAGGGTCGGGACCGGGGAGCTGTTTTTT
CAWMRGRVGTGELFF
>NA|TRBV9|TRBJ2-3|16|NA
TGTGCCAGCAGCGACCCGACCGGAGGGGCCCCAGATACGCAGTATTTT
CASSDPTGGAPDTQYF
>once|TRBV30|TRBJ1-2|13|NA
TGTGCCTGGAGTGTAGGTGGGGCTTCTGGCTACACCTTC
CAWSVGGASGYTF
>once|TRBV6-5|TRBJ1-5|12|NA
TGTGCCAGCAAACTGGCGGCTCAGCCCCAGCATTTT
CASKLAAQPQHF
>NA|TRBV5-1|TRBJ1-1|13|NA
TGCGCCAGCAGCTTTACAGGGAACACTGAAGCTTTCTTT
CASSFTGNTEAFF
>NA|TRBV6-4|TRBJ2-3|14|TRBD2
TGTGCCAGCAGCCCGGGACTACCCACAGATACGCAGTATTTT
CASSPGLPTDTQYF
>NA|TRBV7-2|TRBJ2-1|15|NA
TGTGCCAGCAGCTTAGCGTCGGTAGCGGTAAATGAGCAGTTCTTC
CASSLASVAVNEQFF
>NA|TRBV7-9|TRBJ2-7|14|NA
TGTGCCAGCAGCTTAGGACAGGTTGAGGACGAGCAGTACTTC
CASSLGQVEDEQYF
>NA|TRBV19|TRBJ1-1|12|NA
TGTGCCAGTAGTCTAATCAACGCTGAAGCTTTCTTT
CASSLINAEAFF
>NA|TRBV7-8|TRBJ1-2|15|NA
TGTGCCAGCAGCTTAGATCGTTTCGTAAACTATGGCTACACCTTC
CASSLDRFVNYGYTF
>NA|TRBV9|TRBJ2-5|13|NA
TGTGCCAGCAGCGTAGCGAAAGAAGAGACCCAGTACTTC
CASSVAKEETQYF
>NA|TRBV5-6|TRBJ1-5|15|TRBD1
TGTGCCAGCAGCTCTCTGGACAGGGATGAACAGCCCCAGCATTTT
CASSSLDRDEQPQHF
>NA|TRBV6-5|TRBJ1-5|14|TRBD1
TGTGCCAGCAGGGAGGGACAGCTCAATCAGCCCCAGCATTTT
CASREGQLNQPQHF
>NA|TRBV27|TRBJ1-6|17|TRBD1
TGTGCCAGCAGTTTATCATTTGGACAGGGGGCTAGTTCACCCCTCCACTTT
CASSLSFGQGASSPLHF
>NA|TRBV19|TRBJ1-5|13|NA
TGTGCCAGTAGTATAGGACAGACCCAGCCCCAGCATTTT
CASSIGQTQPQHF
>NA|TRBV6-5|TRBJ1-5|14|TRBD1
TGTGCCAGCAGTTACGGGACAGGCAATCAGCCCCAGCATTTT
CASSYGTGNQPQHF
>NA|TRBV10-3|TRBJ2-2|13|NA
TGTGCCATCAAGAGTAGGGATGGCGGGGAGCTGTTTTTT
CAIKSRDGGELFF
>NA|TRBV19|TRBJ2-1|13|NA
TGTGCCAGTAGGTGGACCTCGGTGGGCGAGCAGTTCTTC
CASRWTSVGEQFF
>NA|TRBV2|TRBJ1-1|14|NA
TGTGCCAGCACCCGGAGCGGGGGGGGGACTGAAGCTTTCTTT
CASTRSGGGTEAFF
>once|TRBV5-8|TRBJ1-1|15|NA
TGTGCCAGCAGCACATACGAATGGGCGAACACTGAAGCTTTCTTT
CASSTYEWANTEAFF
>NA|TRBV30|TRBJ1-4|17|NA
TGTGCCTGGAGTGTACAAGGGTTTGGGGCAACTAATGAAAAACTGTTTTTT
CAWSVQGFGATNEKLFF
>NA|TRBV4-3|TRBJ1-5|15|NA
TGCGCCAGCAGCCAAGATGGGGGGGGCAATCAGCCCCAGCATTTT
CASSQDGGGNQPQHF
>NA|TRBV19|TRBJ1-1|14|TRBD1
TGTGCCAGTAGCCGACAGGGGGCGAACACTGAAGCTTTCTTT
CASSRQGANTEAFF